A single sample is the source of the 3 T cell receptor beta chains below, sequenced in a study of T cells in Graves' hyperthyroidism and ophthalmopathy. The CDR3 regions of TCR beta were amplified from RNA transcripts. The TCR CDR3 was amplified in a first-round RT-PCR using the HTBI primer set. TCRdb reanalysed the multiplex PCR reads using MiXCR and keeps one entry per CDR3 protein. This table holds approximately 570,000 distinct CDR3 sequences, 15% to 20% found once. Material: blood. Receptors originate from a man aged 35-49 years with Graves' ophthalmopathy.

This clonotype was picked up a small number of times. The chain links TRBV3-1 to TRBJ1-5; the D gene is possibly TRBD1 (5 bases). V was cut by 0 bases and J by 9 bases, with 15 bases left in between. The CDR3 sequence is 15 residues long. Looked up from germline, CDR1 is LGHDT and CDR2 is YNNKEL (reference sequence). In DNA, the CDR3 is TGTGCCAGCAGCCAAGACGGTGGGGGACCGGGGCCCCAGCATTTT. It specifies CASSQDGGGPGPQHF. Using reference TRBV3-1 and TRBJ1-5 for the parts outside the CDR3, the full variable domain is DTAVSQTPKYLVTQMGNDKSIKCEQNLGHDTMYWYKQDSKKFLKIMFSYNNKELIINETVPNRFSPKSPDKAHLNLHINSLELGDSAVYFCASSQDGGGPGPQHFGDGTRLSIL.

There are many counts of this clonotype. The chain recombines TRBV30 with TRBJ2-2; the D gene is possibly TRBD1 (6 bases). Trimming cost V 3 bases and J 0 bases, with 8 bases left between them. The CDR3 totals 14 residues. Germline assignment: CDR1 GTSNPN and CDR2 SVGIG (reference sequence). The CDR3 bases are TGTGCCTGGAGCAGGGGATCGAACACCGGGGAGCTGTTTTTT. Translated, it gives CAWSRGSNTGELFF. Drawing the rest from reference TRBV30 and TRBJ2-2, the complete variable domain is SQTIHQWPATLVQPVGSPLSLECTVEGTSNPNLYWYRQAAGRGLQLLFYSVGIGQISSEVPQNLSASRPQDRQFILSSKKLLLSDSGFYLCAWSRGSNTGELFFGEGSRLTVL.

This clonotype was observed at least ten times. V is TRBV2 and J is TRBJ2-7; the match to TRBD1 covers 8 bases. This CDR3 contains 13 residues. The germline V gene encodes CDR1 SNHLY and CDR2 FYNNEI. V shed 8 bases, J shed 7 bases, and the junction held 10 bases outside the gene matches. The CDR3 is CASGPGQANEQYF. The CDR3 bases are TGTGCCAGCGGGCCGGGACAGGCTAATGAGCAGTACTTC.